A single sample gave rise to the 10 T cell receptor beta chains below, sequenced in a study of blood T cell repertoires in COVID-19. Data came from immunoSEQ multiplex PCR; TCRdb stores just in-frame clones and leaves some out. The table lists 190,000 or so clones, around 86% of them singletons, with about 3% in the top ten. Material: peripheral blood. These receptors were taken from a man aged 40-50 years with active or convalescent COVID-19.

This clone was recorded only once. V and J are TRBV5-1 and TRBJ2-5, with TRBD2 matching 9 bases. The CDR3 has 16 residues. Germline CDR1 and CDR2: SGHRS and YFSETQ. Germline trimming cut 4 bases from V and 1 base from J; bases unmatched to any gene: 8. The chain's CDR3 is CASSTGLAELQETQYF. The CDR3 coding sequence is TGCGCCAGCAGCACGGGACTAGCCGAACTCCAAGAGACCCAGTACTTC.

This chain connects TRBV2 to TRBJ1-6, with a tentative D call TRBD1 (5 bases). The CDR3 sequence is 15 residues long. The V gene lost 6 bases and the J gene lost 2 bases, with 11 bases spanning the gap. CDR1 SNHLY and CDR2 FYNNEI come from the germline V gene. The CDR3 region has the DNA TGTGCCAGCAGGAGGGGAGGTACCTATAATTCACCCCTCCACTTT. This sequence encodes CASRRGGTYNSPLHF.

This chain links TRBV2 with TRBJ2-3; 11 bases are a match to TRBD2. The trim removed 6 bases at V and 5 bases at J, leaving 7 bases unmatched. The CDR3 consists of 15 residues. Germline values: CDR1 SNHLY, CDR2 FYNNEI. The CDR3, as DNA: TGTGCCAGCAGCTATAGCGGGGGGGCTAGAGATACGCAGTATTTT. Translated: CASSYSGGARDTQYF. Variable domain in full (rest from reference TRBV2 and TRBJ2-3): EPEVTQTPSHQVTQMGQEVILRCVPISNHLYFYWYRQILGQKVEFLVSFYNNEISEKSEIFDDQFSVERPDGSNFTLKIRSTKLEDSAMYFCASSYSGGARDTQYFGPGTRLTVL.

The CDR3 loop is CARNGTGPLQLPSPLHF. CDR3 DNA sequence: TGTGCCAGAAACGGGACAGGGCCCCTCCAGTTACCTTCACCCCTCCACTTT. The chain has TRBV6-9 and TRBJ1-6, with 9 bases lining up with TRBD1. The V segment lost 9 bases and the J segment 9 bases; nucleotides outside the gene matches: 18. Germline V gene sequence: CDR1 MNHGY, CDR2 SVAAGI. The CDR3 contains 17 residues.

The chain links TRBV24-1 to TRBJ2-3, with TRBD2 identical over 12 bases. The length of the CDR3 is 16 residues. V dropped 4 bases and J dropped 6; count of bases not matched to a gene: 7. CDR1 and CDR2 from the germline V gene are KGHDR and SFDVKD. In nucleotides, the CDR3 is TGTGCCACCAGTGACCCTAGCGGGGGGGCCGGGGATACGCAGTATTTT. Translating gives CATSDPSGGAGDTQYF.

The rearrangement links TRBV6-5 to TRBJ1-1; perhaps TRBD1 as D (6 bases). Looked up from germline, CDR1 is MNHEY and CDR2 is SVGAGI. The CDR3 length is 13 residues. V was clipped by 6 bases and J by 0 bases, with 8 bases between them. The CDR3 protein is CASSQGMNTEAFF. As DNA, the CDR3 is TGTGCCAGCAGCCAGGGGATGAACACTGAAGCTTTCTTT.

The V call is TRBV19, the J call TRBJ2-1; D is uncertain. The CDR3 length is 14 residues. Germline V lookup: CDR1 LNHDA, CDR2 SQIVND (reference sequence). Trimming left V 7 bases short and J 3 bases short, with 13 bases between. CDR3: CASTERGRYNEQFF. The CDR3 nucleotides are TGTGCCAGTACGGAGCGTGGTCGCTACAATGAGCAGTTCTTC.

The chain employs TRBV7-2 and TRBJ2-1, with D hard to call. Germline values: CDR1 SGHTA, CDR2 FQGNSA. The CDR3 is made up of 17 amino acids. Trimming removed 4 bases at V and 0 bases at J, with 16 bases between. CDR3 coding DNA: TGTGCCAGCAGCTCCCCCCTTGACACAAGCTCCTACAATGAGCAGTTCTTC. Its translation is CASSSPLDTSSYNEQFF.

The chain recombines TRBV6-2 or TRBV6-3 with TRBJ2-3, with 7 bases lining up with TRBD2. Trimming cost V 0 bases and J 2 bases; bases outside gene matches: 14. Germline V gene lookup returns CDR1 MNHEY and CDR2 SVGEGT. This CDR3 comprises 19 residues. CDR3 sequence: CASSYSGLRAGSSTDTQYF. The CDR3 coding sequence is TGTGCCAGCAGTTACTCGGGACTAAGGGCGGGGTCTTCCACAGATACGCAGTATTTT.

The chain carries TRBV7-9 and TRBJ1-2; D possibly corresponds to TRBD1 (5 bases). The CDR3 is 14 residues long. Germline-derived CDR1 and CDR2 are SEHNR and FQNEAQ (reference sequence). The V gene lost 0 bases and the J gene lost 5 bases, with 10 bases spanning the gap. The CDR3 spells CASSLAGGNYGYTF. CDR3 in DNA: TGTGCCAGCAGCTTAGCGGGGGGGAATTATGGCTACACCTTC.